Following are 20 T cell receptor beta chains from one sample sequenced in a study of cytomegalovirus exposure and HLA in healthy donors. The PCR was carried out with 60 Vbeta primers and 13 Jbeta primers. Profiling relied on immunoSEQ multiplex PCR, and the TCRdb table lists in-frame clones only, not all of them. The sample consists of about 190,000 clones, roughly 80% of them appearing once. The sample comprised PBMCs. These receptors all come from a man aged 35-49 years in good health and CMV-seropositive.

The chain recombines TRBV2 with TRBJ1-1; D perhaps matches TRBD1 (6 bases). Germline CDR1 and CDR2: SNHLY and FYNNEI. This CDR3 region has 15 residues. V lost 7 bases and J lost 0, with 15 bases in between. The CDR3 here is CASKPLGGVNTEAFF. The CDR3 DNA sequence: TGTGCCAGCAAACCCCTAGGGGGGGTGAACACTGAAGCTTTCTTT.

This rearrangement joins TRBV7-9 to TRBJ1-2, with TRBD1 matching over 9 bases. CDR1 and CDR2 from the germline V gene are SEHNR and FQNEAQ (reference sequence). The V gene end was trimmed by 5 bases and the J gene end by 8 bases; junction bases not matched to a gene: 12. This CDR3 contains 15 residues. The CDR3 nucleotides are TGTGCCAGCAGCGCCAACAGGGGGCCGTTCGTGGGCTACACCTTC. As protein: CASSANRGPFVGYTF.

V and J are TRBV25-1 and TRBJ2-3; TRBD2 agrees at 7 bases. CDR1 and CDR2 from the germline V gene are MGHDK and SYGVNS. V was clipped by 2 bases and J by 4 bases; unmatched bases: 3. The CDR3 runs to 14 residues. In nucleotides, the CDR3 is TGTGCCAGCAGTGAAACTAGCGAAGCAGATACGCAGTATTTT. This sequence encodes CASSETSEADTQYF.

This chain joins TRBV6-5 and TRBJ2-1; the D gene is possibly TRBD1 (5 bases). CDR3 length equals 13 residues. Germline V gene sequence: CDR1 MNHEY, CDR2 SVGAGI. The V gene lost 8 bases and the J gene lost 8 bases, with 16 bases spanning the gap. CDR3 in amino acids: CASRQGGNDEQFF. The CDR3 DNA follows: TGTGCCAGCCGGCAGGGTGGGAACGATGAGCAGTTCTTC.

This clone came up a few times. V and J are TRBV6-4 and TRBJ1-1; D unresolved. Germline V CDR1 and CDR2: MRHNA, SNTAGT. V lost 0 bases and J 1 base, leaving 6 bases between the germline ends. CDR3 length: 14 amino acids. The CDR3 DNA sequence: TGTGCCAGCAGTGACTCGAACAGGAACACTGAAGCTTTCTTT. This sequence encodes CASSDSNRNTEAFF.

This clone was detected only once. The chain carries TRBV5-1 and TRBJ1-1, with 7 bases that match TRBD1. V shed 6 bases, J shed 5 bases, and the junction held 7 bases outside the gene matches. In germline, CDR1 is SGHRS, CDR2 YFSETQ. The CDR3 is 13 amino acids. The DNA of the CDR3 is TGCGCCAGCAACGTAGGGGGCTTTACTGAAGCTTTCTTT. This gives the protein CASNVGGFTEAFF.

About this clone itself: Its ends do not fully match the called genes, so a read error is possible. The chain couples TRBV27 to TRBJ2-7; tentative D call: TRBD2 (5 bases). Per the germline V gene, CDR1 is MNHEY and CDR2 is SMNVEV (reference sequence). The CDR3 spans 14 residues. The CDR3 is CATQDWKSSYEQHF. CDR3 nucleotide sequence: TGTGCCACCCAGGACTGGAAAAGCTCCTACGAGCAGCACTTC.

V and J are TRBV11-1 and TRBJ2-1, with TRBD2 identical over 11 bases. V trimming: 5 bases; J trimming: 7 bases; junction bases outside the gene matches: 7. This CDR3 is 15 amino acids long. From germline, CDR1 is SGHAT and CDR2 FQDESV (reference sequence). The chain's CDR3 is CASSGALAGVNEQFF. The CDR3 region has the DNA TGTGCCAGCAGCGGGGCACTAGCGGGGGTGAATGAGCAGTTCTTC.

The CDR3 bases are TGTGCCAGTAGACGTCTTTGGGGGACAGACGAGCAGTACTTC. Translated, it gives CASRRLWGTDEQYF. V gene TRBV19 combines with J gene TRBJ2-7, with 7 nucleotides matching TRBD1. CDR1 LNHDA and CDR2 SQIVND come from the germline V gene (reference sequence). The CDR3 loop spans 14 amino acids. After removal of 6 bases from V and 5 bases from J, the junction contained 10 bases not matched to a gene.

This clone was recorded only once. CDR3 in DNA: TGTGCCAGCAGCTTATTGGGGTCAGGGGGCTGGGGCAATGAGCAGTTCTTC. As protein: CASSLLGSGGWGNEQFF. The chain links TRBV7-9 to TRBJ2-1; TRBD1 aligns across 8 bases. Germline V gene sequence: CDR1 SEHNR, CDR2 FQNEAQ (reference sequence). The V gene end was trimmed by 2 bases and the J gene end by 6 bases; junction bases not matched to a gene: 12. The CDR3 totals 17 residues. The full variable domain, its missing parts supplied by reference TRBV7-9 and TRBJ2-1, is DTGVSQNPRHKITKRGQNVTFRCDPISEHNRLYWYRQTLGQGPEFLTYFQNEAQLEKSRLLSDRFSAERPKGSFSTLEIQRTEQGDSAMYLCASSLLGSGGWGNEQFFGPGTRLTVL.

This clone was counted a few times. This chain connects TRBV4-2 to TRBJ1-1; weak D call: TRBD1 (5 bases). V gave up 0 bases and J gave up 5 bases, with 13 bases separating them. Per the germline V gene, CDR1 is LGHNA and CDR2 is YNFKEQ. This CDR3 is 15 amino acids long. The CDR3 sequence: CASSQEEGTGTEAFF. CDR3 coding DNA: TGTGCCAGCAGCCAAGAGGAGGGGACGGGGACTGAAGCTTTCTTT.

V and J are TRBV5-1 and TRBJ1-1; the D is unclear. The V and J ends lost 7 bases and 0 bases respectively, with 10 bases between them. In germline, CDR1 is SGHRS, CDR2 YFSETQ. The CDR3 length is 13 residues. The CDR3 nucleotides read TGCGCCAGCTCACCTTCAGTGAACACTGAAGCTTTCTTT. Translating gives CASSPSVNTEAFF.

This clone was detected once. The CDR3 nucleotides read TGTGCCAGCAGTTTTTCGGGACAGGGGTTTGGCTACACCTTC. It is translated as CASSFSGQGFGYTF. The V call is TRBV28, the J call TRBJ1-2; 10 bases are a match to TRBD1. V shed 3 bases, J shed 7 bases, and the junction held 5 bases outside the gene matches. The CDR3 consists of 14 residues. Per the germline V gene, CDR1 is MDHEN and CDR2 is SYDVKM.

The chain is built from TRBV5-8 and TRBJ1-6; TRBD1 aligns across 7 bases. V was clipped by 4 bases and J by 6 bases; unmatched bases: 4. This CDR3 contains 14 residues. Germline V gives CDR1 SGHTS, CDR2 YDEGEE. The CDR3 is CASSRQGSNSPLHF. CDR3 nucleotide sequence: TGTGCCAGCAGCCGACAGGGCAGTAATTCACCCCTCCACTTT.

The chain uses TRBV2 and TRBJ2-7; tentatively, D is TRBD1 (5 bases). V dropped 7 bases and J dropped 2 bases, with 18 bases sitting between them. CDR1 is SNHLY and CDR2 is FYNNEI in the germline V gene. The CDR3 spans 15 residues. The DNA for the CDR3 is TGTGCCAGCAAGGTTTCAGACCTAGGGGCCTACGAGCAGTACTTC. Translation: CASKVSDLGAYEQYF.

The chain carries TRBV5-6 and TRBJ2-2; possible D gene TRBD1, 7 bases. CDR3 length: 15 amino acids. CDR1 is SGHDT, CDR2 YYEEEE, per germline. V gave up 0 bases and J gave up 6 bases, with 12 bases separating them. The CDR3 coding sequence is TGTGCCAGCAGCTTGGGCAGGGGGGACGCCGGGGAGCTGTTTTTT. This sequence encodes CASSLGRGDAGELFF.

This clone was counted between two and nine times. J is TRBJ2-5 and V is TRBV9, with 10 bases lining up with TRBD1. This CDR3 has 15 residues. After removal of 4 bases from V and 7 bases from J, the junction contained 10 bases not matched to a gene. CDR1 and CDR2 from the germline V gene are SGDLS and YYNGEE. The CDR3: CASSNGQGGVRTQYF. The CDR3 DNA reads TGTGCCAGCAGCAATGGACAGGGGGGAGTTCGGACCCAGTACTTC.

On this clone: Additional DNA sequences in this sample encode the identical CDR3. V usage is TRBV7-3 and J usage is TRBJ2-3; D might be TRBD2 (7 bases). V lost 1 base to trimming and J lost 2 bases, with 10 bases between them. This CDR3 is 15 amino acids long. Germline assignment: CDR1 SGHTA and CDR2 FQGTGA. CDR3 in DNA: TGTGCCAGCAGCTTAAAGGGGGGGGCCACAGATACGCAGTATTTT. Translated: CASSLKGGATDTQYF.

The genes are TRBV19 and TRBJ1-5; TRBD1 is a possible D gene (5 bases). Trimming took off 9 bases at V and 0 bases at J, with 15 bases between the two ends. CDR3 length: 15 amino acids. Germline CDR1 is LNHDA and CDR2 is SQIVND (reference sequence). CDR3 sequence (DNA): TGTGCCAGCAAGGACACCCCGTATAGCAATCAGCCCCAGCATTTT. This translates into CASKDTPYSNQPQHF.

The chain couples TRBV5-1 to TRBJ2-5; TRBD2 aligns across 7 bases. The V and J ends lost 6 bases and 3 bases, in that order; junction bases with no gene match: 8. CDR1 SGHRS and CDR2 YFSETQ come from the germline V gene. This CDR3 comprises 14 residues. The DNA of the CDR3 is TGCGCCAGCAATGCAGCGGGGAGGAAAGAGACCCAGTACTTC. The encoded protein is CASNAAGRKETQYF.